A single sample gave rise to the 30 T cell receptor beta chains below, sequenced in a study of T cells in Graves' hyperthyroidism and ophthalmopathy. There were TCR beta CDR3 regions amplified from RNA transcripts. When the TCR CDR3 underwent first-round RT-PCR, the HTBI primer set was used. MiXCR, run by TCRdb on the multiplex PCR reads, gives a single entry per CDR3 protein. Of hundreds of thousands of distinct CDR3 sequences in the sample, around a fifth were seen once. The sequenced sample consisted of blood. The receptors were sampled from a woman between 70 and 85 years old with Graves' ophthalmopathy.

This clonotype was picked up a small number of times. The genes are TRBV3-1 and TRBJ2-7, with D tentatively TRBD1 (5 bases). The CDR3 sequence is 15 residues long. The ends were cut back, 2 bases at V and 4 bases at J, with 15 bases in the middle. Germline values: CDR1 LGHDT, CDR2 YNNKEL (reference sequence). The CDR3 DNA follows: TGTGCCAGCAGCCAACCCCAGGGCGCACTGTACGAGCAGTACTTC. It encodes CASSQPQGALYEQYF.

This clonotype has a handful of counts. J is TRBJ1-1 and V is TRBV5-1; the D gene is possibly TRBD1 (6 bases). This CDR3 spans 15 amino acids. Per the germline V gene, CDR1 is SGHRS and CDR2 is YFSETQ. V was trimmed by 4 bases and J by 3 bases, leaving 16 bases between them. CDR3 sequence reads: CASSPASGVHTEAFF. The CDR3 DNA follows: TGCGCCAGCAGCCCAGCATCAGGGGTCCACACTGAAGCTTTCTTT. The full variable domain, completed using reference TRBV5-1 and TRBJ1-1, is KAGVTQTPRYLIKTRGQQVTLSCSPISGHRSVSWYQQTPGQGLQFLFEYFSETQRNKGNFPGRFSGRQFSNSRSEMNVSTLELGDSALYLCASSPASGVHTEAFFGQGTRLTVV.

A few counts support this clonotype. The chain combines TRBV20-1 with TRBJ1-5; 7 bases map to TRBD1. Trimming at V came to 6 bases and at J to 3 bases, leaving 17 bases not matched to a gene. CDR3 length equals 17 residues. The germline gives CDR1 DFQATT, CDR2 SNEGSKA (reference sequence). CDR3 sequence reads: CSAKGASMGGHNQPQHF. CDR3 DNA sequence: TGCAGTGCCAAGGGGGCGTCCATGGGGGGCCACAATCAGCCCCAGCATTTT.

The genes are TRBV19 and TRBJ1-5; 7 positions agree with TRBD1. Germline V gives CDR1 LNHDA, CDR2 SQIVND (reference sequence). This CDR3 is 15 amino acids long. Losses at the gene ends were 4 bases for V and 2 bases for J; bases not matched to a gene: 5. CDR3 DNA sequence: TGTGCCAGTAGTAGAGGGGGCAGTGGCAATCAGCCCCAGCATTTT. Translation gives CASSRGGSGNQPQHF.

The table lists this clonotype with a few counts. This chain uses TRBV4-1 with TRBJ2-1; the match to TRBD1 covers 8 bases. With 4 bases clipped from V and 5 bases from J, the junction kept 13 bases outside the gene matches. The germline CDR1 and CDR2 sequences are MGHRA and YSYEKL. This CDR3 is 17 amino acids long. The CDR3 is CASSLTGQGGKDNEQFF. In DNA form, the CDR3 reads TGCGCCAGCAGCCTCACCGGACAGGGTGGAAAGGACAATGAGCAGTTCTTC.

This clonotype was counted only a few times. The chain couples TRBV28 to TRBJ2-7; TRBD2 aligns across 9 bases. Trimming removed 5 bases from V and 9 bases from J; junction bases left unmatched: 8. Germline CDR1 reads MDHEN; CDR2 reads SYDVKM. CDR3 length: 13 amino acids. The CDR3 here is CASSPSRAGGQYF. The CDR3 DNA sequence: TGTGCCAGCAGTCCTTCCCGAGCGGGAGGGCAGTACTTC.

This clonotype has a count of ten or more. This rearrangement joins TRBV28 to TRBJ1-5; TRBD1 matches 7 bases. Per germline, CDR1 MDHEN and CDR2 SYDVKM. This CDR3 contains 16 residues. J was trimmed by 4 bases and V by 7 bases; bases with no gene match: 13. For the CDR3, the DNA is TGTGCCAGCACACCTTTCAACAGGGGAACAAATCAGCCCCAGCATTTT. It translates to CASTPFNRGTNQPQHF.

The chain has TRBV27 and TRBJ1-2; D is undetermined. CDR3 length: 13 residues. Germline V gene sequence: CDR1 MNHEY, CDR2 SMNVEV (reference sequence). V dropped 6 bases and J dropped 3 bases, with 11 bases sitting between them. The DNA of the CDR3 is TGTGCCAGCAGGTCCTGGCGGGACTATGGCTACACCTTC. This translates into CASRSWRDYGYTF.

The chain employs TRBV2 and TRBJ1-5; 7 bases align to TRBD1. The CDR3 extends over 15 amino acids. Losses at the gene ends were 5 bases for V and 1 base for J; bases not matched to a gene: 5. Germline loops: CDR1 SNHLY, CDR2 FYNNEI. This CDR3 reads CASSLDRPSNQPQHF. The CDR3, as DNA: TGTGCCAGCAGTCTGGACAGGCCGAGCAATCAGCCCCAGCATTTT. The variable domain in full, completed from reference TRBV2 and TRBJ1-5, reads EPEVTQTPSHQVTQMGQEVILRCVPISNHLYFYWYRQILGQKVEFLVSFYNNEISEKSEIFDDQFSVERPDGSNFTLKIRSTKLEDSAMYFCASSLDRPSNQPQHFGDGTRLSIL.

V and J are TRBV29-1 and TRBJ2-5, with 7 bases matching TRBD2. The CDR3 length is 12 residues. The germline CDR1 and CDR2 sequences are SQVTM and ANQGSEA. With 7 bases clipped from V and 4 bases from J, the junction kept 6 bases outside the gene matches. CDR3 in DNA: TGCAGCGGGACGGGGGGAGCAGAGACCCAGTACTTC. Residues: CSGTGGAETQYF.

The V call is TRBV10-1, the J call TRBJ2-3; no firm D call. V lost 2 bases, J lost 7 bases, and 10 bases lay in between. Germline CDR1 is WNHNN and CDR2 is SYGVQD (reference sequence). This CDR3 is 13 amino acids long. The CDR3 DNA reads TGCGCCAGCAGTGAGGGCTCTCTTAATACGCAGTATTTT. Translating gives CASSEGSLNTQYF.

The CDR3 region is CASRRTGDTYEQYF. As DNA, the CDR3 is TGTGCCAGTAGAAGGACAGGGGACACCTACGAGCAGTACTTC. J is TRBJ2-7 and V is TRBV19, with 9 bases matching TRBD1. This CDR3 is 14 amino acids long. The V and J ends lost 6 bases and 2 bases, in that order; junction bases with no gene match: 5. Germline CDR1 is LNHDA and CDR2 is SQIVND (reference sequence).

V is TRBV20-1 and J is TRBJ2-7; TRBD2 is a possible D gene (6 bases). CDR1 is DFQATT, CDR2 SNEGSKA, per germline (reference sequence). The CDR3 has 16 residues. Trimming removed 3 bases at V and 7 bases at J, with 25 bases between. In DNA form, the CDR3 reads TGCAGTGCTAGCGGGAGTAGCCCTGGCCGCTTGTGGGAGCAGTACTTC. Residues: CSASGSSPGRLWEQYF.

This clonotype showed up just a few times. The rearrangement uses TRBV12-3 or TRBV12-4 and TRBJ2-7; a possible D gene is TRBD1 (6 bases). The CDR3 has 13 amino acids. V dropped 6 bases and J dropped 3 bases, with 12 bases sitting between them. The CDR3 nucleotides read TGTGCCAGCAGGTTCACAGGGAGCTACGAGCAGTACTTC. The encoded protein is CASRFTGSYEQYF.

The J gene is TRBJ2-3, the V gene TRBV2; D remains ambiguous. Trimming took off 2 bases at V and 0 bases at J, with 15 bases between the two ends. From germline, CDR1 is SNHLY and CDR2 FYNNEI. The CDR3 has 17 residues. The CDR3 nucleotides read TGTGCCAGCAGTGAAACGCCCACAGTTTCTAGCACAGATACGCAGTATTTT. Its translation: CASSETPTVSSTDTQYF. Based on the CDR3 plus reference TRBV2 and TRBJ2-3, the full variable domain is EPEVTQTPSHQVTQMGQEVILRCVPISNHLYFYWYRQILGQKVEFLVSFYNNEISEKSEIFDDQFSVERPDGSNFTLKIRSTKLEDSAMYFCASSETPTVSSTDTQYFGPGTRLTVL.

This clonotype occurred a few times. This sequence joins TRBV28 and TRBJ1-1; 8 bases fit TRBD1. The trim removed 4 bases at V and 1 base at J, leaving 8 bases unmatched. Germline V lookup: CDR1 MDHEN, CDR2 SYDVKM. This CDR3 has 16 amino acids. In DNA form, the CDR3 reads TGTGCCAGCAGTTCCGCAGGGGGCACAGGGAACACTGAAGCTTTCTTT. Encoded protein: CASSSAGGTGNTEAFF.

This clonotype was detected only a few times. J is TRBJ2-2 and V is TRBV7-2; 7 positions match TRBD1. Trimming removed 5 bases from V and 6 bases from J; junction bases left unmatched: 6. The CDR3 is 14 amino acids. CDR1 SGHTA and CDR2 FQGNSA come from the germline V gene. CDR3 DNA sequence: TGTGCCAGCAGCCTTCGACAGGGTTCCGGGGAGCTGTTTTTT. Its translation is CASSLRQGSGELFF.

The rearrangement links TRBV30 to TRBJ1-1, with D unclear. Trimming pared 5 bases from V and 0 bases from J, leaving 7 bases between. The CDR3 length is 12 residues. From germline, CDR1 is GTSNPN and CDR2 SVGIG (reference sequence). The CDR3 spells CAWDNMNTEAFF. For the CDR3, the DNA is TGTGCCTGGGACAACATGAACACTGAAGCTTTCTTT.

The chain employs TRBV3-1 and TRBJ2-7; no firm D call. CDR3 length: 14 amino acids. CDR1 is LGHDT, CDR2 YNNKEL, per germline (reference sequence). V lost 6 bases to trimming and J lost 4 bases, with 16 bases between them. The CDR3 is CASRAGVTGYEQYF. The CDR3 DNA follows: TGTGCCAGCAGAGCTGGAGTTACCGGGTACGAGCAGTACTTC.

This clonotype was seen only once. This may stem from a read error, because a much larger clone lies one nucleotide away. The rearrangement uses TRBV7-2 and TRBJ2-1, with 11 bases identical to TRBD2. The CDR3 spans 16 residues. Germline lookup yields CDR1 SGHTA and CDR2 FQGNSA. The CDR3 sequence is CASSTRRTSGFNEQLF. The DNA of the CDR3 is TGTGCCAGCAGCACCCGACGGACTAGCGGGTTCAATGAGCAGCTCTTC.

This clonotype was observed a single time. This chain connects TRBV5-4 to TRBJ2-5; 10 bases align to TRBD2. CDR1 SGHNT and CDR2 YYREEE come from the germline V gene (reference sequence). With V trimmed by 5 bases and J by 6 bases, 13 bases remained unmatched. There are 16 residues in the CDR3. The DNA for the CDR3 is TGTGCCAGCAGTCCTGGGGGCCTAGCGGGAGAAAAGACCCAGTACTTC. Amino acids: CASSPGGLAGEKTQYF.

This clonotype has ten or more counts. CDR3 in DNA: TGTGCCAGCAGCCCCGGGGGCTATGGCTACACCTTC. Residues: CASSPGGYGYTF. This chain joins TRBV3-1 and TRBJ1-2, with D tentatively TRBD1 (5 bases). Germline CDR1 LGHDT, CDR2 YNNKEL (reference sequence). V was clipped by 4 bases and J by 4 bases, with 7 bases between them. CDR3 length equals 12 residues.

This clonotype was seen many times. The rearrangement uses TRBV28 and TRBJ1-5; the D is unclear. There are 16 residues in the CDR3. In germline, CDR1 is MDHEN, CDR2 SYDVKM. The V end lost 7 bases, the J end lost 3 bases, and 19 bases lay between the germline ends. CDR3: CASTPGIRADNQPQHF. The CDR3 bases are TGTGCCAGCACCCCAGGCATTCGGGCTGACAATCAGCCCCAGCATTTT.

In this sample, this clonotype turned up a few times. The chain is built from TRBV30 and TRBJ2-3; 8 positions match TRBD1. Germline trimming cut 3 bases from V and 4 bases from J; bases unmatched to any gene: 6. The length of the CDR3 is 14 residues. Germline V CDR1 and CDR2: GTSNPN, SVGIG (reference sequence). The chain's CDR3 is CAWSPGQAPDTQYF. CDR3 bases: TGTGCCTGGAGCCCGGGACAGGCTCCAGATACGCAGTATTTT.

This clonotype was picked up a small number of times. The chain carries TRBV29-1 and TRBJ2-1, with 9 positions matching TRBD2. Germline V gene sequence: CDR1 SQVTM, CDR2 ANQGSEA. The ends lost 8 bases at V and 7 bases at J; junction bases unmatched: 6. The CDR3 covers 12 residues. Here the CDR3 reads CSTAGGGNEQFF. The DNA of the CDR3 is TGCAGCACAGCGGGAGGAGGGAATGAGCAGTTCTTC.

In this sample, this clonotype turned up a few times. The chain couples TRBV5-1 to TRBJ1-3; TRBD1 might be the D (6 bases). CDR1 and CDR2 from the germline V gene are SGHRS and YFSETQ. V was pared by 4 bases and J by 3 bases, with 14 bases between. This CDR3 is 15 amino acids long. This chain's CDR3 is CASSAGDTIGNTIYF. In nucleotides, the CDR3 is TGCGCCAGCAGCGCAGGGGACACGATTGGAAACACCATATATTTT. Filled out from reference TRBV5-1 and TRBJ1-3, the complete variable domain reads KAGVTQTPRYLIKTRGQQVTLSCSPISGHRSVSWYQQTPGQGLQFLFEYFSETQRNKGNFPGRFSGRQFSNSRSEMNVSTLELGDSALYLCASSAGDTIGNTIYFGEGSWLTVV.

This chain uses TRBV4-1 with TRBJ2-1; 8 positions match TRBD2. J lost 0 bases, V lost 1 base, and 8 bases had no gene match. Germline V gene lookup returns CDR1 MGHRA and CDR2 YSYEKL. The CDR3 is 18 residues long. In DNA, the CDR3 is TGCGCCAGCAGCCAAGCCCCGGGAGGGCGTAGCTCCTACAATGAGCAGTTCTTC. It yields the protein CASSQAPGGRSSYNEQFF.

This clonotype was detected only a few times. The chain carries TRBV28 and TRBJ1-6; 7 nucleotides agree with TRBD1. This CDR3 has 17 residues. Germline CDR1 is MDHEN and CDR2 is SYDVKM. Trimming at V came to 5 bases and at J to 0 bases, leaving 7 bases not matched to a gene. Written as DNA, the CDR3 is TGTGCCAGCAGTCCCCTGGGACAGCTCTCCTATAATTCACCCCTCCACTTT. As protein: CASSPLGQLSYNSPLHF.

V gene TRBV20-1 combines with J gene TRBJ1-2; possible D gene TRBD1, 5 bases. Germline V gene lookup returns CDR1 DFQATT and CDR2 SNEGSKA (reference sequence). The CDR3 length is 14 residues. V dropped 1 base and J dropped 2 bases, with 11 bases sitting between them. The CDR3 sequence is CSARGARANYGYTF. CDR3 nucleotides: TGCAGTGCTAGAGGGGCCAGGGCCAACTATGGCTACACCTTC.

This clonotype came up many times. The rearrangement joins TRBV6-1 to TRBJ2-6, with D hard to call. Trimming took off 4 bases at V and 0 bases at J, with 4 bases between the two ends. Germline V lookup: CDR1 MNHNS, CDR2 SASEGT. The CDR3 length is 14 residues. The CDR3 sequence: CASSASSGANVLTF. CDR3 DNA sequence: TGTGCCAGCAGTGCTTCCTCTGGGGCCAACGTCCTGACTTTC.